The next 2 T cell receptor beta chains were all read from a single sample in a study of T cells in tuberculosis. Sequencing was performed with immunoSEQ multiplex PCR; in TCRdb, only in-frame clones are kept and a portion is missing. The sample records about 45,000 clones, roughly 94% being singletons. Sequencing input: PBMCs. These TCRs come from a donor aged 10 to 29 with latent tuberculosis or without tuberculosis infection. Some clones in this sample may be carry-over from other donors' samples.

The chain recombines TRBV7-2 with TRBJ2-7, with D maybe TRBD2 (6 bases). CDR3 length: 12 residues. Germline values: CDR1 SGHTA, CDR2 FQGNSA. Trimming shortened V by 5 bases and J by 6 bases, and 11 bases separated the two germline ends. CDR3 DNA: TGTGCCAGCAGCCCCTGGGGGGTCGAGCAGTACTTC. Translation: CASSPWGVEQYF.

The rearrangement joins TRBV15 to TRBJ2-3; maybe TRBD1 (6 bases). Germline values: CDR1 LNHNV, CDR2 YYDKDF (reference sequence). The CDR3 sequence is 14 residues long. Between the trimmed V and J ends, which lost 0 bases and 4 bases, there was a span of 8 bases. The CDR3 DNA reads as TGTGCCACCAGCAGAGATCCAGGGGCAGATACGCAGTATTTT. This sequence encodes CATSRDPGADTQYF.